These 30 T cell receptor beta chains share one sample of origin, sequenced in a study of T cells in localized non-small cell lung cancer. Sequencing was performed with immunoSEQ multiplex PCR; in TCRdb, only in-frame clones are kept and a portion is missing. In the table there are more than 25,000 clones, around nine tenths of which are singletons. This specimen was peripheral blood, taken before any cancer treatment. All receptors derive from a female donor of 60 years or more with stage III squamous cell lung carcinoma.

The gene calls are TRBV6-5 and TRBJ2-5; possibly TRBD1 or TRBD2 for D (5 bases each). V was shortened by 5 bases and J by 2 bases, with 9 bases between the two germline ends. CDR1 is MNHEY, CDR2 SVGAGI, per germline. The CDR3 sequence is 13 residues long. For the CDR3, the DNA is TGTGCCAGCAGTCAGGGACGGCAAGAGACCCAGTACTTC. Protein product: CASSQGRQETQYF.

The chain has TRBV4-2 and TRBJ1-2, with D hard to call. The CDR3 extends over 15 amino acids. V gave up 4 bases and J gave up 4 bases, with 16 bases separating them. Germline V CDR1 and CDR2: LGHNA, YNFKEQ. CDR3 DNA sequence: TGTGCCAGCAGCCCCCGGTCAGGAGAAACCTATGGCTACACCTTC. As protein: CASSPRSGETYGYTF.

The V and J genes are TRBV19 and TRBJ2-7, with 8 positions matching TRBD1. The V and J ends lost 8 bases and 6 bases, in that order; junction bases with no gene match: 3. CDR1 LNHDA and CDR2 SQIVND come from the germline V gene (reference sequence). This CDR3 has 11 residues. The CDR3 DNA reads TGTGCCAGTGGACAGGGTGTCGAGCAGTACTTC. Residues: CASGQGVEQYF. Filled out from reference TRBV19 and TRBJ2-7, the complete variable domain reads DGGITQSPKYLFRKEGQNVTLSCEQNLNHDAMYWYRQDPGQGLRLIYYSQIVNDFQKGDIAEGYSVSREKKESFPLTVTSAQKNPTAFYLCASGQGVEQYFGPGTRLTVT.

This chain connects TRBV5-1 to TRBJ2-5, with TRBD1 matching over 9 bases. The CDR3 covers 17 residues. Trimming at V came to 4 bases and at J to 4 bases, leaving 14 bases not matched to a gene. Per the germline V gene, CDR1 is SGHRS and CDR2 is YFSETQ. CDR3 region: CASSPGTTGGMGETQYF. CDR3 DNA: TGCGCCAGCAGCCCAGGAACCACAGGGGGCATGGGAGAGACCCAGTACTTC.

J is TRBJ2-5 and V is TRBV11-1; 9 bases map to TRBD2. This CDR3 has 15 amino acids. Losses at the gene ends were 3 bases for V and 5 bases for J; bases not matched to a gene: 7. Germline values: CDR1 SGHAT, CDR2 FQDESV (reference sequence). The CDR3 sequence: CASSFGSGRGETQYF. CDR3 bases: TGTGCCAGCAGCTTTGGTAGCGGGAGAGGTGAGACCCAGTACTTC.

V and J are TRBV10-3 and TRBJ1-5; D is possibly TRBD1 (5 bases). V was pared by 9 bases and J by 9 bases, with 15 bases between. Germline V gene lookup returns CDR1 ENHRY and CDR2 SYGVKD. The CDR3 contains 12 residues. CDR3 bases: TGTGCCATAAGAGGGGCGCGCCGGCCCCAGCATTTT. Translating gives CAIRGARRPQHF.

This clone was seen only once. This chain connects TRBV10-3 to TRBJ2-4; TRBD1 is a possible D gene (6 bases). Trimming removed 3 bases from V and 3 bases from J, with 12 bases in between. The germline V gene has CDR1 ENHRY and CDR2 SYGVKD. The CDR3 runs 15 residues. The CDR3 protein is CAISDQGFGKNIQYF. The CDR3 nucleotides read TGTGCCATCAGTGACCAGGGGTTCGGCAAAAACATTCAGTACTTC.

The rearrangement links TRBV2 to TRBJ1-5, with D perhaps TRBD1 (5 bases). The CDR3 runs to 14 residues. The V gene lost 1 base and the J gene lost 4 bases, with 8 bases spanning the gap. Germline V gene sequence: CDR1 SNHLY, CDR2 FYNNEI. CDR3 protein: CASSEGGVNQPQHF. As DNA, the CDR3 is TGTGCCAGCAGTGAAGGAGGGGTTAATCAGCCCCAGCATTTT.

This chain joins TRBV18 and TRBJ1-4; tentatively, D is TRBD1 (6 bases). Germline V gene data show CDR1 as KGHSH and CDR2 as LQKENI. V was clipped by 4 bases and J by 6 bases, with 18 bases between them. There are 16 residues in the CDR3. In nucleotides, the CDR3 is TGTGCCAGCTCACGACAAGGCCCACAGGGCGATGAAAAACTGTTTTTT. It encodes CASSRQGPQGDEKLFF.

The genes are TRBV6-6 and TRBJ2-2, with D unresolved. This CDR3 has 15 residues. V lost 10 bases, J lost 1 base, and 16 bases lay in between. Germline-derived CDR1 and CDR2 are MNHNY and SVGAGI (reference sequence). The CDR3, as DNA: TGTGCCACCGCACGTGGATCCCTGAACACCGGGGAGCTGTTTTTT. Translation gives CATARGSLNTGELFF.

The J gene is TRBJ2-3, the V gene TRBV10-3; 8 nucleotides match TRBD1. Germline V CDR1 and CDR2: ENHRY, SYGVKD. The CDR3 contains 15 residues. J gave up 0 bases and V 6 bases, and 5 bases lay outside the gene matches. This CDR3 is CAIRDQGASTDTQYF. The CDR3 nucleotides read TGTGCCATCAGGGACCAGGGGGCTAGCACAGATACGCAGTATTTT.

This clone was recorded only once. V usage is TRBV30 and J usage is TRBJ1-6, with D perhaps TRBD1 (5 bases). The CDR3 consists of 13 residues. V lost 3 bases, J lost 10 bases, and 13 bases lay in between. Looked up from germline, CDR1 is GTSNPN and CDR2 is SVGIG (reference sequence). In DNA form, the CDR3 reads TGTGCCTGGAGCCCCGGGGGGGGATCACCCCTCCACTTT. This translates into CAWSPGGGSPLHF.

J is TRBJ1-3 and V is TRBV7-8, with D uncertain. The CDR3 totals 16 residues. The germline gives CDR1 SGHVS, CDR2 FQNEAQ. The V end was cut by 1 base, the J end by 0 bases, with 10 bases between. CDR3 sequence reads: CASSLGPMLSGNTIYF. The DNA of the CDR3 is TGTGCCAGCAGCTTAGGGCCCATGCTCTCTGGAAACACCATATATTTT.

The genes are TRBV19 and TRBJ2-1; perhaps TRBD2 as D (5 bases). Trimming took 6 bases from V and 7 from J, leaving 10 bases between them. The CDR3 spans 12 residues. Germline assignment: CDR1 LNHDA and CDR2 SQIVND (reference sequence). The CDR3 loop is CASSQRGNEQFF. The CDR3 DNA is TGTGCCAGTAGCCAAAGAGGGAATGAGCAGTTCTTC. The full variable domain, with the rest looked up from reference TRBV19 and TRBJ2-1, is DGGITQSPKYLFRKEGQNVTLSCEQNLNHDAMYWYRQDPGQGLRLIYYSQIVNDFQKGDIAEGYSVSREKKESFPLTVTSAQKNPTAFYLCASSQRGNEQFFGPGTRLTVL.

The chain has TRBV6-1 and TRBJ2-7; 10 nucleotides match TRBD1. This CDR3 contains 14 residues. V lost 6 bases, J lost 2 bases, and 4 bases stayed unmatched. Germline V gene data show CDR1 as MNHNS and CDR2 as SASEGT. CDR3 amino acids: CASRTGQGTYEQYF. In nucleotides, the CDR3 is TGTGCCAGCAGGACGGGACAGGGGACCTACGAGCAGTACTTC.

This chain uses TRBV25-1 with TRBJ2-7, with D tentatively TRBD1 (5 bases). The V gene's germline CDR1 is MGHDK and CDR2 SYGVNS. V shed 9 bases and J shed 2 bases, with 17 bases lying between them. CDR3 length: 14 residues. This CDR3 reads CASEQRTYPYEQYF. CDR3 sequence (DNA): TGTGCCAGTGAACAACGGACATATCCCTACGAGCAGTACTTC.

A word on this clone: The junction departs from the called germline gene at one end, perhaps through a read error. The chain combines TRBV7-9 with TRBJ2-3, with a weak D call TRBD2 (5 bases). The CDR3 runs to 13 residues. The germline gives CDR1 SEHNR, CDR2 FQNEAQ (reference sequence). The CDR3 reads CASSVAEGYTQYF. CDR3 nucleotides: TGTGCCAGCAGCGTAGCTGAGGGCTATACGCAGTATTTT.

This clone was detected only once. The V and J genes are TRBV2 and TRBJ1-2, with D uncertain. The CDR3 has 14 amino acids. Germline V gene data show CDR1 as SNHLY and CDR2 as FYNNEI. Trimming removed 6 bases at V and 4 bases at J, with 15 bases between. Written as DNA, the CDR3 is TGTGCCAGCAGGAGGAGTTCGCTTGGCTATGGCTACACCTTC. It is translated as CASRRSSLGYGYTF.

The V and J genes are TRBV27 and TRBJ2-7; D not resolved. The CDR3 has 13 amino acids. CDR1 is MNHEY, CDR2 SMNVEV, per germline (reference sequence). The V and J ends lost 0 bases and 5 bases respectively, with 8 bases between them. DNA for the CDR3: TGTGCCAGCAGTTTATCTGGGATCCACGAGCAGTACTTC. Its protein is CASSLSGIHEQYF.

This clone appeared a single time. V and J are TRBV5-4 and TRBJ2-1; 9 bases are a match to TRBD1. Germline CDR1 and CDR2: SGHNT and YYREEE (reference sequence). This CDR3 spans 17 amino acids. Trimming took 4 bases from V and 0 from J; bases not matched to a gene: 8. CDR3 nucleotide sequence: TGTGCCAGCAGCCGTGGACAGGGGCTGAGCTCCTACAATGAGCAGTTCTTC. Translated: CASSRGQGLSSYNEQFF.

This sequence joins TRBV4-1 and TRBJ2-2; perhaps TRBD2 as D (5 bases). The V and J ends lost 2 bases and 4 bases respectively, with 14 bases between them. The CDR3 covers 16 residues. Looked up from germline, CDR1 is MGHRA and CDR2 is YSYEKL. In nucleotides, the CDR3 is TGCGCCAGCAGCCAAAAACCGACCGGGGTCACCGGGGAGCTGTTTTTT. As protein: CASSQKPTGVTGELFF.

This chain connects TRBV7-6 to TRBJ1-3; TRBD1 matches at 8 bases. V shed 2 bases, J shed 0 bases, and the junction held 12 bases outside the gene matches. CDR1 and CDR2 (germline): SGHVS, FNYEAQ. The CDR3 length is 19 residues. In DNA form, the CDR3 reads TGTGCCAGCAGCTTATTGGGGGGGACAGGCAAGAGCTCTGGAAACACCATATATTTT. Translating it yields CASSLLGGTGKSSGNTIYF.

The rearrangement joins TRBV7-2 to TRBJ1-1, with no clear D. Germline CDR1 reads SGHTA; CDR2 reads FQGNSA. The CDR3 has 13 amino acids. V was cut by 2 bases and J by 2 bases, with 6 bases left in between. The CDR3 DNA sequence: TGTGCCAGCAGCTTATCCGCCAACACTGAAGCTTTCTTT. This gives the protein CASSLSANTEAFF.

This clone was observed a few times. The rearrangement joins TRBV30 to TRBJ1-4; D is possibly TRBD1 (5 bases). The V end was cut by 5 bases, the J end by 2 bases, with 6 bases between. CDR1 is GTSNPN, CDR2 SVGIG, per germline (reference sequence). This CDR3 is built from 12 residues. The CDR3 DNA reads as TGTGCCTGGGGGGGGACTAATGAAAAACTGTTTTTT. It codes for CAWGGTNEKLFF.

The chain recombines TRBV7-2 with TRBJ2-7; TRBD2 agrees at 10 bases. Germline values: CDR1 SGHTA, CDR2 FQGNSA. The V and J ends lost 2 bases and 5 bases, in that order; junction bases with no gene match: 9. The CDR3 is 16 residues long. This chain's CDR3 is CASSLYGLAVAHEQYF. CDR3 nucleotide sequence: TGTGCCAGCAGCTTATACGGACTAGCGGTCGCCCACGAGCAGTACTTC.

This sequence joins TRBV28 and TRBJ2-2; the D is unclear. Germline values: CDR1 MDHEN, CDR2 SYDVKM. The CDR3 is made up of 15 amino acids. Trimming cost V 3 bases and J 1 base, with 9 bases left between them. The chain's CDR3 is CASSFGSLNTGELFF. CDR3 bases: TGTGCCAGCAGTTTCGGCAGCTTGAACACCGGGGAGCTGTTTTTT. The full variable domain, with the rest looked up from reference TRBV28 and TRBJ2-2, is DVKVTQSSRYLVKRTGEKVFLECVQDMDHENMFWYRQDPGLGLRLIYFSYDVKMKEKGDIPEGYSVSREKKERFSLILESASTNQTSMYLCASSFGSLNTGELFFGEGSRLTVL.

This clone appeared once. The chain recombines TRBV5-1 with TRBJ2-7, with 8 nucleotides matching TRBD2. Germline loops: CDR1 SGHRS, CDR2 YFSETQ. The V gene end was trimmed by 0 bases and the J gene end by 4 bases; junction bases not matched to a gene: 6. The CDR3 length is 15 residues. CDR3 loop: CASSLESGGRYEQYF. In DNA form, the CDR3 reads TGCGCCAGCAGCTTGGAATCGGGAGGGCGTTACGAGCAGTACTTC.

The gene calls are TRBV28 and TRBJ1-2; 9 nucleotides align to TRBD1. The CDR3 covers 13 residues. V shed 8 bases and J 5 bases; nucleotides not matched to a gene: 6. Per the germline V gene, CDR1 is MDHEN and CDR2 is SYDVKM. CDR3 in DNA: TGTGCCAGCCTTCCGGGACAGGGTTATGGCTACACCTTC. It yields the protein CASLPGQGYGYTF.

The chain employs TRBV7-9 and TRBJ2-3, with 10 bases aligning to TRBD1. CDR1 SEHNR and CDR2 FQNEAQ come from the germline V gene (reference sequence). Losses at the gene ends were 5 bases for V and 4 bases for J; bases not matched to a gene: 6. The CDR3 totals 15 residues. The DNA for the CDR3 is TGTGCCAGCAGCCACCGGGACAGGGGTCCAGATACGCAGTATTTT. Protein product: CASSHRDRGPDTQYF.

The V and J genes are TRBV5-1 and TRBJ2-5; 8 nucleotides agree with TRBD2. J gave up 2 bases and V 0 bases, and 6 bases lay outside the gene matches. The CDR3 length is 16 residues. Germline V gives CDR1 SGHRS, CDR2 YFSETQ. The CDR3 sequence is CASSLGQIAGQETQYF. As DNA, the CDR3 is TGCGCCAGCAGCTTGGGGCAAATAGCGGGACAAGAGACCCAGTACTTC.